This TCR beta chain was identified in a study of CXCR3-negative and CXCR3-positive naive CD8 T cells. Study conclusions and caveats: Naive subsets showed comparable surface CD5, and TCR interaction strength was also inferred from TRB CDR3 physicochemistry. Relative to memory CD8+ cells, whose diversity was much lower, both naive subsets had comparably high diversity.

The germline CDR1 and CDR2 sequences are MNHNS and SASEGT. CDR3 length: 16 amino acids. To note about this clonotype: Its target is not known.

UMI-tagged TRB cDNA libraries were built via 5' RACE. TCRdb reprocessed the 5' RACE reads, keeping one entry per CDR3 protein, no DNA. The sample has roughly 26,000 distinct CDR3 sequences, and its top ten clones hold 2.5% to 3%. The specimen was naive CXCR3- CD8+ T cells from blood. Regarding subset: CD45RO-CCR7+CD27+CD95- naive CD8+ T cells lacking CXCR3 (TNR3-). The chain joins TRBV6-1 to TRBJ2-7; TCRdb's D call of TRBD2 is untestable without DNA. The sequence derives from a human donor in good health. Some clones in this sample may be carry-over from other donors' samples. This CDR3 reads CASSEWGTSGGYEQYF.